Below are 2 T cell receptor beta chains sequenced from a single sample in a study of early T cells in non-severe SARS-CoV-2 infection. Using its own MiXCR run on the 5' RACE reads, TCRdb lists one record per CDR3 protein. Of about 63,000 distinct CDR3 sequences detected, approximately 12% appear once; the ten largest clones hold approximately 4.8%. Sequenced material: whole blood. Source of these receptors: an adult who was a healthcare worker with PCR-confirmed SARS-CoV-2 infection or an uninfected control (not recorded which).

This clonotype has a count of ten or more. V usage is TRBV5-1 and J usage is TRBJ2-5; 8 bases match TRBD1. J lost 7 bases, V lost 4 bases, and 15 bases had no gene match. The CDR3 contains 16 residues. Germline CDR1 reads SGHRS; CDR2 reads YFSETQ. CDR3 amino acids: CASSILSGGAVLTQYF. CDR3 bases: TGCGCCAGCAGCATTTTGTCAGGGGGCGCGGTGTTGACCCAGTACTTC. Drawing the rest from reference TRBV5-1 and TRBJ2-5, the complete variable domain is KAGVTQTPRYLIKTRGQQVTLSCSPISGHRSVSWYQQTPGQGLQFLFEYFSETQRNKGNFPGRFSGRQFSNSRSEMNVSTLELGDSALYLCASSILSGGAVLTQYFGPGTRLLVL.

This clonotype came up many times. The V gene is TRBV3-1, the J gene TRBJ1-1, with 7 bases lining up with TRBD1. This CDR3 spans 11 amino acids. J gave up 7 bases and V 6 bases, and 2 bases lay outside the gene matches. Germline V lookup: CDR1 LGHDT, CDR2 YNNKEL (reference sequence). Here the CDR3 reads CASRQGHEAFF. In DNA, the CDR3 is TGTGCCAGCAGACAGGGGCATGAAGCTTTCTTT.